This TCR beta chain was documented in a study of cytomegalovirus exposure and HLA in healthy donors. Study conclusions and caveats: HLA alleles showed associations with some 17,000 TCR beta sequences in a later analysis, at a 0.05 false discovery rate. One variant, a missense change in DCLRE1C, was linked in a later analysis to TCR beta V- and J-gene trimming.

The PCR employed 60 Vbeta primers together with 13 Jbeta primers. Only in-frame clones appear in the TCRdb table, and some are missing; sequencing was by immunoSEQ multiplex PCR. The table records 150,000 to 200,000 clones, approximately 84% of them present only once. This CDR3 region has 16 residues. Germline assignment: CDR1 MNHEY and CDR2 SVGAGI. V trimming: 2 bases; J trimming: 2 bases; junction bases outside the gene matches: 5. On this clone: What it recognizes is unknown.

The V gene is TRBV6-5, the J gene TRBJ1-3; 8 bases match TRBD1. The clonotype comes from a woman aged 25 to 39 in good health and CMV-seropositive. Specimen: PBMCs. The CDR3 DNA sequence: TGTGCCAGCAGTTACCTGGGACAGGCGGCTGGAAACACCATATATTTT. It translates to CASSYLGQAAGNTIYF.